This TCR beta chain was identified in a study of T cell repertoires in cytomegalovirus infection. Study-level findings and limits: Dominating the ex vivo response were HLA-C-restricted CMV-specific TCR beta clonotypes. Carriage of CMV together with the relevant HLA was identifiable through cumulative public TCR beta family frequency.

Each CDR3 protein is one row after TCRdb ran MiXCR on the reads. The data show 500,000 or so distinct CDR3 sequences, about 15% seen once. This clonotype was observed many times. Its specificity is not known. The V and J ends lost 4 bases and 3 bases respectively, with 16 bases between them. The CDR3 totals 15 residues. Germline CDR1 SEHNR, CDR2 FQNEAQ (reference sequence). This TCR derives from a human donor in good health (CMV status not recorded). Some clones in this sample may be carry-over from other donors' samples. Source material: CD8+ T cells from PBMCs. The chain is built from TRBV7-9 and TRBJ2-7; D possibly corresponds to TRBD1 (6 bases). The CDR3 region has the DNA TGTGCCAGCAGCTCTTCTTGGGACATGAACTACGAGCAGTACTTC. Translation: CASSSSWDMNYEQYF.